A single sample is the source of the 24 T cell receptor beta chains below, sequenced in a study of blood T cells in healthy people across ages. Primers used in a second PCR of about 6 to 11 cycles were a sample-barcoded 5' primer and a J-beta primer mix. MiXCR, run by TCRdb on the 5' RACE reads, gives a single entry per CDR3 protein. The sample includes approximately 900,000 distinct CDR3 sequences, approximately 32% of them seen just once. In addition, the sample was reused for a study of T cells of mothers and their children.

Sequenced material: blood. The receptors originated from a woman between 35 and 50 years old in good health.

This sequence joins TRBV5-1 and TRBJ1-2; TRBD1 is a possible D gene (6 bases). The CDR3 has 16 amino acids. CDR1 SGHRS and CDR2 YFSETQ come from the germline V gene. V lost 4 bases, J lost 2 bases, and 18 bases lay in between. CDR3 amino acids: CASSLRGSTGNYGYTF. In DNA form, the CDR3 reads TGCGCCAGCAGCCTTCGCGGGTCCACAGGGAACTATGGCTACACCTTC.

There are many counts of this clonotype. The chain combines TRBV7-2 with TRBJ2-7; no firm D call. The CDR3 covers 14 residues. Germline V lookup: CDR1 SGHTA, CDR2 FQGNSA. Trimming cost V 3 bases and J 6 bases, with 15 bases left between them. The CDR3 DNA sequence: TGTGCCAGCAGCTTGGCCCGGGCCTCAAGCGAGCAGTACTTC. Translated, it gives CASSLARASSEQYF.

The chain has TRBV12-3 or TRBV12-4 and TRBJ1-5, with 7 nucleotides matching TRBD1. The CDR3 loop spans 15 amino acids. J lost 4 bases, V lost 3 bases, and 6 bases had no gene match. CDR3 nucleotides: TGTGCCAGCAGTTTGGGAGACAGGGAAAATCAGCCCCAGCATTTT. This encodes CASSLGDRENQPQHF.

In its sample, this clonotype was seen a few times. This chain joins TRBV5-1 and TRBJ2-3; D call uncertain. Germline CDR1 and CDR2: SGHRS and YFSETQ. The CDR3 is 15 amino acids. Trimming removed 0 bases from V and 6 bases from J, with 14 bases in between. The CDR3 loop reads CASSLVVVTADTQYF. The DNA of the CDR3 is TGCGCCAGCAGCTTGGTGGTCGTAACGGCCGATACGCAGTATTTT.

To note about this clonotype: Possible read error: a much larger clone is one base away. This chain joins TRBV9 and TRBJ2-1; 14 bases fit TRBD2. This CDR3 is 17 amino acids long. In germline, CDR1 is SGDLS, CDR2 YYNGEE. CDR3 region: CASSASGTSGGNNEQVF. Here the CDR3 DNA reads TGTGCCAGCAGCGCCTCCGGGACTAGCGGGGGCAACAATGAGCAGGTCTTC.

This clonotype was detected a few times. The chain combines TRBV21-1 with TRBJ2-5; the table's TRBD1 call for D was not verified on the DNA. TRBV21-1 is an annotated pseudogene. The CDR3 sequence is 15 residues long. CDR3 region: CASIKRTGGQETQYF. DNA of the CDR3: TGTGCCAGCATTAAAAGGACAGGGGGCCAAGAGACCCAGTACTTC.

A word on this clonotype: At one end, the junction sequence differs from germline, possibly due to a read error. As DNA, the CDR3 is TGTGCCTGCAGCCAAGATCTTTTACTCAACGCCTACAATGAGCAGTTCTTC. It yields the protein CACSQDLLLNAYNEQFF. The gene calls are TRBV4-2 and TRBJ2-1; no clear D. CDR1 is LGHNA, CDR2 YNFKEQ, per germline. The CDR3 extends over 17 amino acids.

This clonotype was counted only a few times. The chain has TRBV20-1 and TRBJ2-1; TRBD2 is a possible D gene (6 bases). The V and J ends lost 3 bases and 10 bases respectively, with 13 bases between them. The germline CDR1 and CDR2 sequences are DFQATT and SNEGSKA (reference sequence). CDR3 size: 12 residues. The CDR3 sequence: CSARGLAREQFF. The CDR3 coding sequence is TGCAGTGCTAGGGGACTCGCCAGAGAGCAGTTCTTC.

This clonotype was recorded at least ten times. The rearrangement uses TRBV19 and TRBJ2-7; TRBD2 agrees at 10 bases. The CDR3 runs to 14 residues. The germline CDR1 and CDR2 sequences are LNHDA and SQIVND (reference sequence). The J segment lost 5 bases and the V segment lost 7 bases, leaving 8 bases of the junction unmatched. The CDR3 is CASTSGGAVHEQYF. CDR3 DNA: TGTGCCAGTACCAGCGGGGGGGCGGTCCACGAGCAGTACTTC.

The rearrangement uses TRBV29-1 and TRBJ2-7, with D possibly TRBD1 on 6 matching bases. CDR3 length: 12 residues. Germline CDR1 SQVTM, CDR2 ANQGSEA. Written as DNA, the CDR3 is TGCGGCCCGAGTACAGGGACCTACGAGCAGTACTTC. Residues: CGPSTGTYEQYF.

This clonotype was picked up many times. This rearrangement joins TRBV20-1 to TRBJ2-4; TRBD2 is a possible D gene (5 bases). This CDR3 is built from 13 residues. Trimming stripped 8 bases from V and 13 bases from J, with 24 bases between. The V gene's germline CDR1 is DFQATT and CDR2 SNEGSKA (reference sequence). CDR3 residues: CSLSRRRNNEQYF. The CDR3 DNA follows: TGCAGTTTAAGCCGACGGAGGAACAATGAGCAGTACTTC.

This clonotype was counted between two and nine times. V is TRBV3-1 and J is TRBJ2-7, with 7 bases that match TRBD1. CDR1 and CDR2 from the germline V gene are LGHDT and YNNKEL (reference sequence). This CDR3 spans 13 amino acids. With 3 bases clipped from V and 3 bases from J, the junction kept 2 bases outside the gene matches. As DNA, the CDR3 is TGTGCCAGCAGCCACGACAGGGTCTACGAGCAGTACTTC. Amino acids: CASSHDRVYEQYF.

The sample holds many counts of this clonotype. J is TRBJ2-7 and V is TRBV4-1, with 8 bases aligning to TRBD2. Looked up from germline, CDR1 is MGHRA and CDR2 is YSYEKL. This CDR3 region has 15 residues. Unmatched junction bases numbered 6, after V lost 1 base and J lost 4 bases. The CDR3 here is CASSQAGGILYEQYF. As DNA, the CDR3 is TGCGCCAGCAGCCAAGCGGGGGGGATCTTATACGAGCAGTACTTC.

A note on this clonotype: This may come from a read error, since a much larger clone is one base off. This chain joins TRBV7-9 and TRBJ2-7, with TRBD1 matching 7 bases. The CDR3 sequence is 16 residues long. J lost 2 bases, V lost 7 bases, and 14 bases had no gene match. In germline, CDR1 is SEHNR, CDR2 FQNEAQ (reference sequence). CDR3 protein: CASTIDRASMTYEQYF. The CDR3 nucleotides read TGTGCCAGCACCATCGACAGGGCCTCTATGACCTACGAGCAGTACTTC.

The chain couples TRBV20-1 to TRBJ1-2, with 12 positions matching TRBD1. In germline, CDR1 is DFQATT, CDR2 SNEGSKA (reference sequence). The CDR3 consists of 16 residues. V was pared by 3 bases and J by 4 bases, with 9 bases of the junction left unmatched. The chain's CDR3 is CSASGPGQGAGYGYTF. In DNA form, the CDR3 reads TGCAGTGCTAGTGGACCGGGACAGGGGGCCGGCTATGGCTACACCTTC.

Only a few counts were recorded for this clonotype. Written as DNA, the CDR3 is TGTGCCAGCAGTTCGCGGGGACAGGCCAGCTCCTACAATGAGCAGTTCTTC. This codes for CASSSRGQASSYNEQFF. This chain links TRBV28 with TRBJ2-1; 8 nucleotides align to TRBD1. Germline trimming cut 4 bases from V and 0 bases from J; bases unmatched to any gene: 8. From germline, CDR1 is MDHEN and CDR2 SYDVKM. The CDR3 covers 17 residues.

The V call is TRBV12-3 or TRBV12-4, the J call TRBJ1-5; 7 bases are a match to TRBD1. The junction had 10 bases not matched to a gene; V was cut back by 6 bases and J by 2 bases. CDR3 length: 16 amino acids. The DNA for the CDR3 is TGTGCCAGCAGGCCGAGCAGGGGGTTGGGCAATCAGCCCCAGCATTTT. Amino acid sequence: CASRPSRGLGNQPQHF.

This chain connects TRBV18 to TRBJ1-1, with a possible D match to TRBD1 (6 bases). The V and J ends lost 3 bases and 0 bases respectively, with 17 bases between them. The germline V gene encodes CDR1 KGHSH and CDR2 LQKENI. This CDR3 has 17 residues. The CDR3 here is CASSPATGLGMNTEAFF. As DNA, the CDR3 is TGTGCCAGCTCACCTGCTACAGGGTTGGGCATGAACACTGAAGCTTTCTTT.

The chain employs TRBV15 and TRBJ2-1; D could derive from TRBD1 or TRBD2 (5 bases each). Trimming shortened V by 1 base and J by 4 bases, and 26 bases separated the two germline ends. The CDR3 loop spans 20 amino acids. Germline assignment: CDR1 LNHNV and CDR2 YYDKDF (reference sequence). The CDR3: CATSRGDRGPELLGYNEQFF. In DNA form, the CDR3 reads TGTGCCACCAGCAGAGGGGACCGGGGTCCGGAACTCCTTGGGTACAATGAGCAGTTCTTC. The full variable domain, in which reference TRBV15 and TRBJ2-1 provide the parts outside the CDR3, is DAMVIQNPRYQVTQFGKPVTLSCSQTLNHNVMYWYQQKSSQAPKLLFHYYDKDFNNEADTPDNFQSRRPNTSFCFLDIRSPGLGDTAMYLCATSRGDRGPELLGYNEQFFGPGTRLTVL.

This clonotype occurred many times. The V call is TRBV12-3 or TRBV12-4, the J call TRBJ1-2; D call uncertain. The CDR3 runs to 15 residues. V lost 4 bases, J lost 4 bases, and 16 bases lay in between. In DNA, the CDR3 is TGTGCCAGCAGTTCCCAATCGCTGCGGGGCTATGGCTACACCTTC. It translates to CASSSQSLRGYGYTF.

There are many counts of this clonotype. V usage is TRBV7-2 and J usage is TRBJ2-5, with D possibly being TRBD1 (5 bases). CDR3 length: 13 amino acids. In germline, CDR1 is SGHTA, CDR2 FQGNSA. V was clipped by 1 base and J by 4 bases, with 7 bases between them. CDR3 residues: CASSLEGIETQYF. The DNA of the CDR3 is TGTGCCAGCAGCTTAGAGGGGATAGAGACCCAGTACTTC. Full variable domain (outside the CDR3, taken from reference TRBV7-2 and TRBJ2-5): GAGVSQSPSNKVTEKGKDVELRCDPISGHTALYWYRQSLGQGLEFLIYFQGNSAPDKSGLPSDRFSAERTGGSVSTLTIQRTQQEDSAVYLCASSLEGIETQYFGPGTRLLVL.

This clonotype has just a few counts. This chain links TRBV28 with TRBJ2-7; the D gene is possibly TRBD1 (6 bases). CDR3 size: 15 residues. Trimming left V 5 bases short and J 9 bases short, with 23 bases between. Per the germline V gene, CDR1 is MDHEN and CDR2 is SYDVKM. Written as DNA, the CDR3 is TGTGCCAGCAGTGCCCCAGGGACACGGACTCCTGGGCAGTACTTC. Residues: CASSAPGTRTPGQYF.

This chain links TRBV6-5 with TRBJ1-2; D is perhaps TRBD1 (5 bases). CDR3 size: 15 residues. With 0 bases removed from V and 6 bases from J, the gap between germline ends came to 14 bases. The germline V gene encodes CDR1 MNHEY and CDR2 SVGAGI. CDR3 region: CASSYSSRVGDGYTF. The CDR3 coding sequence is TGTGCCAGCAGTTACTCGAGCAGGGTCGGGGATGGCTACACCTTC.

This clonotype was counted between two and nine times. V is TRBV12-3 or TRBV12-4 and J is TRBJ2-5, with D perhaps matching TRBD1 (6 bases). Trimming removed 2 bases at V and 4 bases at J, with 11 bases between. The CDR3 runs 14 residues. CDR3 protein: CASSLIEDRETQYF. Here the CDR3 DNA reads TGTGCCAGCAGTTTAATCGAGGACAGAGAGACCCAGTACTTC.